This TCR beta chain was captured in a study of blood T cell repertoires in COVID-19. Study-wide background: T cells, B-cell-depleted T cells, or PBMCs supplied cDNA or gDNA.

The participants were between about 18 and 90 years old and came from under 25 US areas. Participants had their cohort set by participant-reported clinical history. Data came from immunoSEQ multiplex PCR; TCRdb stores just in-frame clones and leaves some out. The profile shows more than 150,000 clones, more than 75% of them singletons. The V end lost 1 base, the J end lost 5 bases, and 22 bases lay between the germline ends. Looked up from germline, CDR1 is MNHEY and CDR2 is SMNVEV (reference sequence). The CDR3 is made up of 18 amino acids. The sequenced material came from PBMCs or T cells enriched from blood (not recorded which). The V gene is TRBV27, the J gene TRBJ2-3, with D possibly matching TRBD1 (6 bases). The sequence derives from a man in his sixties who had been exposed to COVID-19. The DNA of the CDR3 is TGTGCCAGCAGTTTATTCAGGCCGCAGGGTGTAGGGGGAGATACGCAGTATTTT. Its translation: CASSLFRPQGVGGDTQYF.